This T cell receptor (beta chain) was recorded in a study of blood T cell repertoires in COVID-19. The germline CDR1 and CDR2 sequences are LNHNV and YYDKDF (reference sequence). Losses at the gene ends were 3 bases for V and 8 bases for J; bases not matched to a gene: 7. The CDR3 is made up of 15 amino acids. Authors' processing steps: Counts of nucleated cells, estimated from reference gene primer amplification, were obtained. Libraries were prepared by immunoSEQ multiplex PCR; TCRdb keeps only in-frame clonotypes and omits some of them. D and trimming were read from the DNA, whereas the V and J calls and clone size are those reported in that table. The sample holds more than 150,000 clones; around 86% are singletons and the top ten take roughly 2.5%.

V usage is TRBV15 and J usage is TRBJ1-4, with 9 nucleotides matching TRBD1. The material sequenced was peripheral blood. This TCR derives from a man aged 40-50 years with active or convalescent COVID-19. The CDR3 DNA sequence: TGTGCCACCAGCAGGCCTACAGGGGGCGTGGAAAAACTGTTTTTT. The encoded protein is CATSRPTGGVEKLFF.